The 17 T cell receptor beta chains presented below share a single source sample, sequenced in a study of T cells in Graves' hyperthyroidism and ophthalmopathy. TCR beta CDR3 regions were amplified from RNA. First-round RT-PCR with HTBI primers amplified the TCR CDR3 region. TCRdb itself ran the multiplex PCR reads through MiXCR, one entry per CDR3 protein. The table includes approximately 510,000 distinct CDR3 sequences, around 20% detected once. The sample comprised blood. All receptors derive from a man between 18 and 35 years old with Graves' hyperthyroidism.

Details on this clonotype: It may be a read error: a sequence one base away is much more abundant. CDR3 sequence (DNA): TGCAGCGTGGATCCGGGCCTCGACACTTTTCAGTACTTC. It encodes CSVDPGLDTFQYF. The rearrangement links TRBV29-1 to TRBJ2-4; D ambiguous. The ends were cut back, 6 bases at V and 11 bases at J, with 20 bases in the middle. Germline V gives CDR1 SQVTM, CDR2 ANQGSEA. The CDR3 covers 13 residues.

This clonotype was seen more than once but under ten times. V usage is TRBV28 and J usage is TRBJ2-5; 11 bases map to TRBD2. The germline gives CDR1 MDHEN, CDR2 SYDVKM. The V gene end was trimmed by 5 bases and the J gene end by 5 bases; junction bases not matched to a gene: 10. This CDR3 region has 16 residues. Here the CDR3 reads CASSTNSGRVWETQYF. CDR3 nucleotides: TGTGCCAGCAGTACGAATAGCGGGAGGGTCTGGGAGACCCAGTACTTC.

This rearrangement joins TRBV29-1 to TRBJ1-2; TRBD1 aligns across 7 bases. This CDR3 comprises 15 residues. With V trimmed by 7 bases and J by 2 bases, 13 bases remained unmatched. Germline CDR1 reads SQVTM; CDR2 reads ANQGSEA. The CDR3 bases are TGCAGCGCCCCAGATAACAGGGGCCTAAACTATGGCTACACCTTC. This sequence encodes CSAPDNRGLNYGYTF.

This clonotype was observed many times. The V and J genes are TRBV7-2 and TRBJ1-1, with D unresolved. The germline CDR1 and CDR2 sequences are SGHTA and FQGNSA. The V and J ends lost 5 bases and 4 bases respectively, with 17 bases between them. CDR3 length equals 15 residues. DNA for the CDR3: TGTGCCAGCAGCCTCGCGCTCGGGGATGCCACTGAAGCTTTCTTT. It is translated as CASSLALGDATEAFF.

This clonotype appeared many times. The chain uses TRBV11-2 and TRBJ1-2; D is undetermined. Deletions cut 1 base from V and 7 bases from J, with 10 bases between. This CDR3 has 13 residues. Per the germline V gene, CDR1 is SGHAT and CDR2 is FQNNGV. For the CDR3, the DNA is TGTGCCAGCAGCTTAGGGCTTTCTAGTGGCTACACCTTC. This translates into CASSLGLSSGYTF. The variable domain in full, completed from reference TRBV11-2 and TRBJ1-2, reads EAGVAQSPRYKIIEKRQSVAFWCNPISGHATLYWYQQILGQGPKLLIQFQNNGVVDDSQLPKDRFSAERLKGVDSTLKIQPAKLEDSAVYLCASSLGLSSGYTFGSGTRLTVV.

The V gene is TRBV18, the J gene TRBJ1-1; D gene uncertain. The germline V gene encodes CDR1 KGHSH and CDR2 LQKENI. V was clipped by 1 base and J by 2 bases, with 8 bases between them. This CDR3 has 14 amino acids. For the CDR3, the DNA is TGTGCCAGCTCACCACAACCGAGAAACACTGAAGCTTTCTTT. Its protein product is CASSPQPRNTEAFF.

The V gene is TRBV28, the J gene TRBJ2-7, with D perhaps matching TRBD2 (5 bases). CDR3 length: 15 residues. The germline gives CDR1 MDHEN, CDR2 SYDVKM. Trimming removed 4 bases at V and 0 bases at J, with 13 bases between. CDR3: CASSSPGGLSYEQYF. The CDR3 bases are TGTGCCAGCAGTTCCCCAGGAGGCCTCTCCTACGAGCAGTACTTC.

In its sample, this clonotype was seen many times. The chain is built from TRBV6-1 and TRBJ1-5; 7 bases match TRBD1. Germline loops: CDR1 MNHNS, CDR2 SASEGT. CDR3 size: 18 residues. Unmatched junction bases numbered 10, after V lost 2 bases and J lost 0 bases. The CDR3 nucleotides are TGTGCCAGCAGTGAACTCTCCGGGACAGTAAATAGCAATCAGCCCCAGCATTTT. This gives the protein CASSELSGTVNSNQPQHF.

At least ten counts were recorded for this clonotype. The gene calls are TRBV12-3 or TRBV12-4 and TRBJ1-2, with TRBD1 as a possible D gene (6 bases). The CDR3 spans 14 residues. Trimming left V 3 bases short and J 8 bases short, with 16 bases between. The CDR3 nucleotides are TGTGCCAGCAGTTTCGGTTTACAGGGAGAAGGCTACACCTTC. The encoded protein is CASSFGLQGEGYTF.

The rearrangement uses TRBV12-3 or TRBV12-4 and TRBJ1-2, with D possibly matching TRBD1 (5 bases). The V gene lost 7 bases and the J gene lost 4 bases, with 13 bases spanning the gap. The CDR3 length is 13 residues. CDR3 sequence reads: CASNPGTTYGYTF. In DNA form, the CDR3 reads TGTGCCAGCAACCCCGGGACCACCTATGGCTACACCTTC.

This clonotype was seen at least ten times. The DNA of the CDR3 is TGTGCCAGCAGTGTTTCCGGGACATTAACCTACGAGCAGTACTTC. It is translated as CASSVSGTLTYEQYF. V gene TRBV6-1 combines with J gene TRBJ2-7; D is possibly TRBD1 (6 bases). Germline V gene sequence: CDR1 MNHNS, CDR2 SASEGT. V was clipped by 4 bases and J by 2 bases, with 15 bases between them. The CDR3 runs 15 residues.

This clonotype was found many times. The chain carries TRBV28 and TRBJ1-2; tentative D call: TRBD1 (5 bases). Per germline, CDR1 MDHEN and CDR2 SYDVKM. V lost 1 base, J lost 3 bases, and 21 bases lay in between. The length of the CDR3 is 18 residues. DNA for the CDR3: TGTGCCAGCAGTTTATCGGAGACAGCCTCATCAAACTACTATGGCTACACCTTC. Protein sequence: CASSLSETASSNYYGYTF.

The sample holds many counts of this clonotype. This sequence joins TRBV20-1 and TRBJ1-2; D uncertain. V shed 4 bases and J shed 2 bases, with 17 bases lying between them. The CDR3 covers 15 residues. Germline V gene data show CDR1 as DFQATT and CDR2 as SNEGSKA (reference sequence). Written as DNA, the CDR3 is TGCAGTGCTATAGAGGCCCAGAGGTTGAACTATGGCTACACCTTC. Protein: CSAIEAQRLNYGYTF.

Remarks on this clonotype: Given a much more abundant clone one base away, this may be a read error. This chain links TRBV30 with TRBJ1-2; D unresolved. There are 13 residues in the CDR3. In germline, CDR1 is GTSNPN, CDR2 SVGIG (reference sequence). The V gene lost 1 base and the J gene lost 4 bases, with 10 bases spanning the gap. The CDR3 nucleotides are TGTGCCTGGAGTGATCAGCTTAGCTATGGCTACACCTTC. This codes for CAWSDQLSYGYTF.

The table lists this clonotype with a count of one. DNA of the CDR3: TGTGCCAGCATCAGGGGAGGGAATCAGCCCCAGCATTTT. This gives the protein CASIRGGNQPQHF. The chain uses TRBV6-1 and TRBJ1-5; D is perhaps TRBD1 (6 bases). V lost 7 bases and J 4 bases, leaving 11 bases between the germline ends. Germline CDR1 is MNHNS and CDR2 is SASEGT. The CDR3 is 13 residues long.

The chain uses TRBV6-1 and TRBJ1-2, with D tentatively TRBD1 (6 bases). Germline V gene lookup returns CDR1 MNHNS and CDR2 SASEGT. V lost 0 bases and J lost 3, with 14 bases in between. The CDR3 runs to 16 residues. The CDR3 loop is CASSEAKYRVDYGYTF. CDR3 coding DNA: TGTGCCAGCAGTGAAGCCAAATACAGGGTCGACTATGGCTACACCTTC.

The genes are TRBV28 and TRBJ2-5; D remains unclear. The CDR3 consists of 15 residues. The V end was cut by 4 bases, the J end by 0 bases, with 12 bases between. The germline V gene has CDR1 MDHEN and CDR2 SYDVKM. CDR3 DNA sequence: TGTGCCAGCAGTTCCCCCCGACGGTACCAAGAGACCCAGTACTTC. The encoded protein is CASSSPRRYQETQYF.